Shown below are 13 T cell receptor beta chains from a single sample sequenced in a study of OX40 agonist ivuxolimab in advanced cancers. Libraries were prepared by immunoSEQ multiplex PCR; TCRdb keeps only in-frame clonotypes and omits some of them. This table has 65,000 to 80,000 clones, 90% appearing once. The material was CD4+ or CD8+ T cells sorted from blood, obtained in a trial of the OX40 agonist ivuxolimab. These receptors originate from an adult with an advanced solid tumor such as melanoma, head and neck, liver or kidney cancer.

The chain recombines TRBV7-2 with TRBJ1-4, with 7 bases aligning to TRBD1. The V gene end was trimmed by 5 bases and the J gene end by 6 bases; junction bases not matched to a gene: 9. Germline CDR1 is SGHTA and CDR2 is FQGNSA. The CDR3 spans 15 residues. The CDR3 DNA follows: TGTGCCAGCAGCGCCACCGGGACAGACTATGAAAAACTGTTTTTT. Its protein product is CASSATGTDYEKLFF. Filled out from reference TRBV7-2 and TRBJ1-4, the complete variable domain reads GAGVSQSPSNKVTEKGKDVELRCDPISGHTALYWYRQSLGQGLEFLIYFQGNSAPDKSGLPSDRFSAERTGGSVSTLTIQRTQQEDSAVYLCASSATGTDYEKLFFGSGTQLSVL.

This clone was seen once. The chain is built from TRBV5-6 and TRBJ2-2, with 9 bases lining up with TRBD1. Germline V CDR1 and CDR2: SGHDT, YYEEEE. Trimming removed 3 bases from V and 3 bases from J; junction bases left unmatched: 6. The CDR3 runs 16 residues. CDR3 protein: CASSWDRASDTGELFF. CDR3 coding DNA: TGTGCCAGCAGCTGGGACAGGGCGAGTGACACCGGGGAGCTGTTTTTT.

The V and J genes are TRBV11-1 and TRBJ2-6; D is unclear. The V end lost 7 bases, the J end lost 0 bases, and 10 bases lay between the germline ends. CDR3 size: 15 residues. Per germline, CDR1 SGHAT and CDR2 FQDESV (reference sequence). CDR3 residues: CASTHRVSGANVLTF. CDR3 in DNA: TGTGCCAGCACCCATCGTGTCTCTGGGGCCAACGTCCTGACTTTC.

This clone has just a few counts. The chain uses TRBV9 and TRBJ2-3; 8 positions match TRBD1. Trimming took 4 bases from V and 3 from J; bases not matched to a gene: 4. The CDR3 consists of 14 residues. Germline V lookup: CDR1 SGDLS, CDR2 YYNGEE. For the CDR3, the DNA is TGTGCCAGCAGCCCCTGGACAGGGACAGATACGCAGTATTTT. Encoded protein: CASSPWTGTDTQYF. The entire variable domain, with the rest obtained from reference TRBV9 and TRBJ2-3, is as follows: DSGVTQTPKHLITATGQRVTLRCSPRSGDLSVYWYQQSLDQGLQFLIQYYNGEERAKGNILERFSAQQFPDLHSELNLSSLELGDSALYFCASSPWTGTDTQYFGPGTRLTVL.

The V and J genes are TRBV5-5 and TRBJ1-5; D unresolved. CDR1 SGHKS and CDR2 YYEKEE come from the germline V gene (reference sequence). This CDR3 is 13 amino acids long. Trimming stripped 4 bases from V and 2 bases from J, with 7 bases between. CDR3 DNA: TGTGCCAGCAGCGAGGGAGGCAATCAGCCCCAGCATTTT. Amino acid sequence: CASSEGGNQPQHF.

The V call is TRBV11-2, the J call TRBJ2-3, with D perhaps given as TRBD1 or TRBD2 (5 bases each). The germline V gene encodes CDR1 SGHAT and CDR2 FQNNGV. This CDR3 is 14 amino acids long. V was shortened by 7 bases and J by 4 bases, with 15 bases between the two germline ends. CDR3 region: CASMISRGADTQYF. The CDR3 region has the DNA TGTGCCAGCATGATTAGCCGGGGCGCAGATACGCAGTATTTT.

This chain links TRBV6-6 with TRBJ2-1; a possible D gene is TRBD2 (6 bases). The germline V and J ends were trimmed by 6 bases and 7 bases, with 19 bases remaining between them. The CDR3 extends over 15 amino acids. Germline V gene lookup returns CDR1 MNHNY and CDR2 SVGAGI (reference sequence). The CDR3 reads CASSGRTGDANEQFF. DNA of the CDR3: TGTGCCAGCAGCGGACGGACGGGAGACGCAAATGAGCAGTTCTTC.

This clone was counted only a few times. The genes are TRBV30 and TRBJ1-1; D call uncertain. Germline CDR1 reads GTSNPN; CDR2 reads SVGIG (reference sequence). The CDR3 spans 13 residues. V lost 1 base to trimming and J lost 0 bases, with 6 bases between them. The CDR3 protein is CAWSGQLNTEAFF. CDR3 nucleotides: TGTGCCTGGAGTGGGCAGCTGAACACTGAAGCTTTCTTT.

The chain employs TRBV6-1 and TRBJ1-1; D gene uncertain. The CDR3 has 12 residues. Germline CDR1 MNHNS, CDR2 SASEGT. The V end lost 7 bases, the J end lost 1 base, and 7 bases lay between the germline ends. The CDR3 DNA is TGTGCCAGCAATCGGGGGAACACTGAAGCTTTCTTT. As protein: CASNRGNTEAFF.

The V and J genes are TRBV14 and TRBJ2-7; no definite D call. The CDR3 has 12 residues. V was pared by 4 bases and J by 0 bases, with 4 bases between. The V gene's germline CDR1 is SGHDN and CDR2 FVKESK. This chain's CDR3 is CASSPHSYEQYF. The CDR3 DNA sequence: TGTGCCAGCAGCCCCCACTCCTACGAGCAGTACTTC.

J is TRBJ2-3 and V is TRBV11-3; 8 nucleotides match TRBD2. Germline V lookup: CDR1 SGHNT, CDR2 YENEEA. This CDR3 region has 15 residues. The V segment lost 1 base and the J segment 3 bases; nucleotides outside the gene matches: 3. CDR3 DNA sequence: TGTGCCAGCAGCTTAGCGGGAGGGCCAACAGATACGCAGTATTTT. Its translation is CASSLAGGPTDTQYF.

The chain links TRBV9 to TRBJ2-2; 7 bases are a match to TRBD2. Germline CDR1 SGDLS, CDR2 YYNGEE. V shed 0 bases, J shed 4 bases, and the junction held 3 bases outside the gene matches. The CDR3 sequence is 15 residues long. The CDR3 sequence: CASSVGGSGTGELFF. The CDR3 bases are TGTGCCAGCAGCGTAGGCGGGAGTGGCACCGGGGAGCTGTTTTTT.

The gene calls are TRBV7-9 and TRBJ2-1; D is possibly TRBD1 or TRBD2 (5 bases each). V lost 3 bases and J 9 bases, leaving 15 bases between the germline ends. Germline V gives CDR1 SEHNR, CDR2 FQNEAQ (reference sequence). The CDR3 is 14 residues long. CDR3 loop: CASSFERLQGEQFF. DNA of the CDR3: TGTGCCAGCAGCTTCGAGCGGCTCCAGGGTGAGCAGTTCTTC.